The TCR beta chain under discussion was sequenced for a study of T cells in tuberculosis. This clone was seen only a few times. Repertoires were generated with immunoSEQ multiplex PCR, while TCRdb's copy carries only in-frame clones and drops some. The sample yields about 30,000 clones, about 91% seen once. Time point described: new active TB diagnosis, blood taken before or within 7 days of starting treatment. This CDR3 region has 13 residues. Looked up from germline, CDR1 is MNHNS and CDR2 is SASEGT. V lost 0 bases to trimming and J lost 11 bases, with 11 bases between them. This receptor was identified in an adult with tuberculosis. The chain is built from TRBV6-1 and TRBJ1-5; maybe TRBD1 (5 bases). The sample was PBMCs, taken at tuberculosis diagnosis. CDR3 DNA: TGTGCCAGCAGTGAAGCGACAGAGGTATCCCAGCATTTT. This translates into CASSEATEVSQHF.